Listed below are T cell receptor beta chains from one sample, sequenced in a study of T cell changes during pregnancy in multiple sclerosis. Sequenced by immunoSEQ multiplex PCR; TCRdb stores in-frame clones only, minus some. The repertoire holds more than 50,000 clones, with around nine tenths as singletons. The sample consisted of peripheral blood, taken before pregnancy. These receptors were taken from a female donor with multiple sclerosis, enrolled in a pregnancy study. Each CDR3 is given with its conserved first and last residue. The D gene is left open where the match is weak.

cdr3_aa: CASSFGGTGRDTGELFF
v_call: TRBV7-9
d_call: NA
j_call: TRBJ2-2
cdr3_length: 17

cdr3_aa: CASSSPRGGVSYEQYF
v_call: TRBV7-9
d_call: NA
j_call: TRBJ2-7
cdr3_length: 16

cdr3_aa: CASSSGTGVAGNTIYF
v_call: TRBV28
d_call: TRBD1
j_call: TRBJ1-3
cdr3_length: 16

cdr3_aa: CASSLGQRGVDTQYF
v_call: TRBV7-2
d_call: TRBD2
j_call: TRBJ2-3
cdr3_length: 15

cdr3_aa: CASSRDRGYNEQFF
v_call: TRBV7-3
d_call: TRBD1
j_call: TRBJ2-1
cdr3_length: 14

cdr3_aa: CASSSWPVSQETQYF
v_call: TRBV5-6
d_call: NA
j_call: TRBJ2-5
cdr3_length: 15

cdr3_aa: CASSYPQSQSTDTQYF
v_call: TRBV6-6
d_call: NA
j_call: TRBJ2-3
cdr3_length: 16

cdr3_aa: CASSELSPSSYNSPLHF
v_call: TRBV2
d_call: NA
j_call: TRBJ1-6
cdr3_length: 17

cdr3_aa: CASSLGEGRGNYEQYF
v_call: TRBV13
d_call: TRBD2
j_call: TRBJ2-7
cdr3_length: 16

cdr3_aa: CARTGGAGEMDTIYF
v_call: TRBV30
d_call: TRBD1
j_call: TRBJ1-3
cdr3_length: 15

cdr3_aa: CASSPGQDRAGYTF
v_call: TRBV18
d_call: TRBD1
j_call: TRBJ1-2
cdr3_length: 14

cdr3_aa: CASRAGASYGYTF
v_call: TRBV14
d_call: NA
j_call: TRBJ1-2
cdr3_length: 13

cdr3_aa: CSVGPEGETQYF
v_call: TRBV29-1
d_call: NA
j_call: TRBJ2-5
cdr3_length: 12

cdr3_aa: CASSLAARVAGQETQYF
v_call: TRBV5-6
d_call: NA
j_call: TRBJ2-5
cdr3_length: 17

cdr3_aa: CASSVGHANTEAFF
v_call: TRBV7-3
d_call: NA
j_call: TRBJ1-1
cdr3_length: 14

cdr3_aa: CSVEGGVGANVLTF
v_call: TRBV29-1
d_call: NA
j_call: TRBJ2-6
cdr3_length: 14

cdr3_aa: CASRQNRNQPQHF
v_call: TRBV6-6
d_call: NA
j_call: TRBJ1-5
cdr3_length: 13